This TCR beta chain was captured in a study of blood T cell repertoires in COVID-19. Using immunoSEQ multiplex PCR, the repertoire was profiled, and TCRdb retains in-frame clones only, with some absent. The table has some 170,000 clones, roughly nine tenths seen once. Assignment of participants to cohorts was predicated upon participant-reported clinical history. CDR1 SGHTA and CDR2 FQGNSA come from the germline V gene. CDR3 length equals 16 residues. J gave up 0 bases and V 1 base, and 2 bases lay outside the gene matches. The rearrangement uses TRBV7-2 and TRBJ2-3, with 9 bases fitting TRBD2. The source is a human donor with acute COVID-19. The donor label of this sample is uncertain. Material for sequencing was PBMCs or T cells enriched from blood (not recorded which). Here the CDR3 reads CASSLGLAGSTDTQYF. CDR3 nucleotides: TGTGCCAGCAGCTTAGGGCTAGCGGGGAGCACAGATACGCAGTATTTT. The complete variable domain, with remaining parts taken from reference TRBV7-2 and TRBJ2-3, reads GAGVSQSPSNKVTEKGKDVELRCDPISGHTALYWYRQSLGQGLEFLIYFQGNSAPDKSGLPSDRFSAERTGGSVSTLTIQRTQQEDSAVYLCASSLGLAGSTDTQYFGPGTRLTVL.